The sequence of this TCR beta chain was determined in a study of CD8 T cells in Susac syndrome. After extraction with the RNeasy kit, 0.5 to 1 ug of the RNA was reverse transcribed using random hexamers. TCRdb independently ran MiXCR on the immunoSEQ multiplex PCR reads; one entry per CDR3 protein. The top ten clones hold 0.082% of a sample with hundreds of thousands of distinct CDR3 sequences, roughly 94% of them seen once. V lost 10 bases, J lost 5 bases, and 14 bases lay in between. The CDR3 sequence is 12 residues long. The receptor comes from a human donor with multiple sclerosis. The specimen was CD4+ T cells from PBMCs. The V and J genes are TRBV12-3 or TRBV12-4 and TRBJ1-1; D is unclear. The CDR3: CATGGVTTEAFF. The CDR3 bases are TGTGCCACCGGTGGGGTTACTACTGAAGCTTTCTTT.